One sample yielded the 21 T cell receptor beta chains listed below, sequenced in a study of cytomegalovirus exposure and HLA in healthy donors. Clones were read by immunoSEQ multiplex PCR, and TCRdb kept only the in-frame ones, dropping some. The repertoire holds approximately 260,000 clones, with around 86% as singletons. Sample: PBMCs. The receptors derive from a woman aged 25 to 39 in good health and CMV-seropositive.

The V call is TRBV10-3, the J call TRBJ2-1; D call uncertain. CDR3 length: 14 residues. Germline CDR1 and CDR2: ENHRY and SYGVKD. Trimming left V 3 bases short and J 5 bases short, with 11 bases between. The CDR3 nucleotides are TGTGCCATCAGTGAACGAGGAAACCACAATGAGCAGTTCTTC. It codes for CAISERGNHNEQFF.

The V and J genes are TRBV28 and TRBJ1-2; D perhaps matches TRBD1 (6 bases). Germline V gene sequence: CDR1 MDHEN, CDR2 SYDVKM. The CDR3 has 12 residues. V was cut by 5 bases and J by 4 bases, with 8 bases left in between. The chain's CDR3 is CASSQDSYGYTF. CDR3 nucleotide sequence: TGTGCCAGCAGTCAGGACAGCTATGGCTACACCTTC.

The J gene is TRBJ2-7, the V gene TRBV5-1, with 10 nucleotides matching TRBD2. Germline assignment: CDR1 SGHRS and CDR2 YFSETQ. V gave up 4 bases and J gave up 3 bases; unmatched junction bases: 7. The CDR3 consists of 15 residues. CDR3: CASSPLAGDGYEQYF. In DNA form, the CDR3 reads TGCGCCAGCAGCCCTCTAGCGGGAGACGGCTACGAGCAGTACTTC.

This clone was seen just once. This chain joins TRBV5-1 and TRBJ1-2; 12 bases are shared with TRBD1. The V and J ends lost 0 bases and 2 bases, in that order; junction bases with no gene match: 5. Germline-derived CDR1 and CDR2 are SGHRS and YFSETQ. CDR3 length: 17 residues. The CDR3 region has the DNA TGCGCCAGCAGCTTGGCCGGGACAGGGGGCGCAAACTATGGCTACACCTTC. As protein: CASSLAGTGGANYGYTF.

The rearrangement uses TRBV28 and TRBJ2-6; a weak D match, TRBD1 (6 bases). V gave up 6 bases and J gave up 4 bases, with 13 bases separating them. CDR3 length: 15 amino acids. CDR1 and CDR2 from the germline V gene are MDHEN and SYDVKM. In DNA, the CDR3 is TGTGCCAGCAGACGTACAGGGTCCGGGGCCAACGTCCTGACTTTC. It yields the protein CASRRTGSGANVLTF.

The chain combines TRBV4-2 with TRBJ1-2; TRBD1 is a possible D gene (5 bases). Per the germline V gene, CDR1 is LGHNA and CDR2 is YNFKEQ. This CDR3 is 15 amino acids long. V lost 1 base to trimming and J lost 4 bases, with 13 bases between them. DNA for the CDR3: TGTGCCAGCAGCCAAGTTACAGGCCGCCCCTATGGCTACACCTTC. Translation gives CASSQVTGRPYGYTF.

The chain has TRBV7-2 and TRBJ2-5; D not certain. From germline, CDR1 is SGHTA and CDR2 FQGNSA. V lost 3 bases and J 2 bases, leaving 7 bases between the germline ends. This CDR3 spans 13 amino acids. The CDR3 loop reads CASSFSGQETQYF. In DNA form, the CDR3 reads TGTGCCAGCAGCTTCTCAGGACAAGAGACCCAGTACTTC.

This chain connects TRBV27 to TRBJ2-7; TRBD2 is a possible D gene (6 bases). V lost 5 bases and J lost 0, with 11 bases in between. The CDR3 runs 14 residues. Germline loops: CDR1 MNHEY, CDR2 SMNVEV (reference sequence). CDR3 sequence: CASSPGLSSYEQYF. In nucleotides, the CDR3 is TGTGCCAGCAGTCCGGGACTCAGCTCCTACGAGCAGTACTTC.

V and J are TRBV9 and TRBJ1-1; D remains ambiguous. The CDR3 is 14 amino acids. Trimming took off 3 bases at V and 5 bases at J, with 14 bases between the two ends. Germline V CDR1 and CDR2: SGDLS, YYNGEE. In DNA form, the CDR3 reads TGTGCCAGCAGCGAGGGAGTCGGAAGGACTGAAGCTTTCTTT. Encoded protein: CASSEGVGRTEAFF. The full variable domain, in which reference TRBV9 and TRBJ1-1 provide the parts outside the CDR3, is DSGVTQTPKHLITATGQRVTLRCSPRSGDLSVYWYQQSLDQGLQFLIQYYNGEERAKGNILERFSAQQFPDLHSELNLSSLELGDSALYFCASSEGVGRTEAFFGQGTRLTVV.

V usage is TRBV5-6 and J usage is TRBJ2-7, with a tentative D call TRBD2 (7 bases). The CDR3 loop spans 16 amino acids. Trimming took 4 bases from V and 3 from J, leaving 20 bases between them. CDR1 and CDR2 (germline): SGHDT, YYEEEE. CDR3: CASSHRVWGGGYEQYF. The CDR3, as DNA: TGTGCCAGCAGCCACAGGGTGTGGGGGGGCGGCTACGAGCAGTACTTC.

The V gene is TRBV5-4, the J gene TRBJ2-3; D perhaps matches TRBD2 (5 bases). From germline, CDR1 is SGHNT and CDR2 YYREEE (reference sequence). This CDR3 is 14 amino acids long. Trimming removed 7 bases from V and 4 bases from J, with 16 bases in between. CDR3 protein: CASGQSAGADTQYF. In nucleotides, the CDR3 is TGTGCCAGCGGCCAAAGCGCGGGCGCAGATACGCAGTATTTT.

The chain joins TRBV6-1 to TRBJ2-1; tentatively, D is TRBD2 (7 bases). Germline V gene lookup returns CDR1 MNHNS and CDR2 SASEGT. Between the trimmed V and J ends, which lost 4 bases and 4 bases, there was a span of 17 bases. This CDR3 contains 16 residues. The CDR3 DNA reads TGTGCCAGCAGTGTCACGAGGGGGGGTTCTTACAATGAGCAGTTCTTC. This sequence encodes CASSVTRGGSYNEQFF.

The CDR3 DNA reads as TGCGCCAGCAGCACTCAAGGCAGACTTGAAGCTTTCTTT. This encodes CASSTQGRLEAFF. This chain uses TRBV5-1 with TRBJ1-1; unclear D gene. The CDR3 length is 13 residues. The V gene's germline CDR1 is SGHRS and CDR2 YFSETQ. V was pared by 4 bases and J by 7 bases, with 14 bases between.

The gene calls are TRBV30 and TRBJ2-5; TRBD2 is a possible D gene (5 bases). The CDR3 covers 13 residues. In germline, CDR1 is GTSNPN, CDR2 SVGIG (reference sequence). Trimming took 1 base from V and 5 from J, leaving 11 bases between them. The DNA of the CDR3 is TGTGCCTGGAGTGAGTGGACTTCGGAGACCCAGTACTTC. Translating it yields CAWSEWTSETQYF.

This sequence joins TRBV29-1 and TRBJ2-1, with 11 bases matching TRBD2. Germline CDR1 is SQVTM and CDR2 is ANQGSEA. Trimming cost V 0 bases and J 1 base; bases outside gene matches: 5. CDR3 length: 17 residues. The CDR3 DNA is TGCAGCGTTGAAGATGCCCTAGCGGGAGGATCCTACAATGAGCAGTTCTTC. Translating gives CSVEDALAGGSYNEQFF.

V and J are TRBV5-1 and TRBJ2-7, with a tentative D call TRBD2 (5 bases). The germline gives CDR1 SGHRS, CDR2 YFSETQ. V was trimmed by 0 bases and J by 4 bases, leaving 14 bases between them. This CDR3 spans 15 amino acids. CDR3 sequence reads: CASSLGPGWSYEQYF. DNA for the CDR3: TGCGCCAGCAGCTTGGGTCCGGGGTGGTCTTACGAGCAGTACTTC.

Details on this clone: The junction shows a germline mismatch at one end, possibly a read error. The CDR3 DNA follows: TGCGCCAGCAGCCAGACTCCGGGACAGGAAAAGATTTTT. Protein product: CASSQTPGQEKIF. The V gene is TRBV4-1, the J gene TRBJ1-4; 8 bases align to TRBD1. CDR3 size: 13 residues. CDR1 is MGHRA and CDR2 is YSYEKL in the germline V gene.

CDR3 sequence (DNA): TGTGCCAGCAGCCGCGGGGAGAGGGCCTCCTACGAGCAGTACTTC. It codes for CASSRGERASYEQYF. The chain combines TRBV5-4 with TRBJ2-7, with D possibly TRBD2 on 6 matching bases. CDR1 is SGHNT and CDR2 is YYREEE in the germline V gene (reference sequence). The V gene lost 4 bases and the J gene lost 0 bases, with 14 bases spanning the gap. The CDR3 is 15 amino acids.

This chain uses TRBV29-1 with TRBJ2-3; no firm D call. Per germline, CDR1 SQVTM and CDR2 ANQGSEA. The CDR3 is made up of 12 amino acids. V was pared by 8 bases and J by 1 base, with 10 bases between. The DNA for the CDR3 is TGCAGCTCCAGTCTAGGCACAGATACGCAGTATTTT. Translation: CSSSLGTDTQYF.

The rearrangement joins TRBV6-6 to TRBJ2-7; D may be TRBD2 (6 bases). The CDR3 is 15 amino acids. V lost 8 bases and J lost 2, with 19 bases in between. CDR1 MNHNY and CDR2 SVGAGI come from the germline V gene (reference sequence). The CDR3 coding sequence is TGTGCCAGCGAGGACCGGGACTCAAATCCCTACGAGCAGTACTTC. It is translated as CASEDRDSNPYEQYF.

There are a few counts of this clone. The chain combines TRBV7-6 with TRBJ1-1; D is uncertain. This CDR3 is built from 13 residues. Germline V lookup: CDR1 SGHVS, CDR2 FNYEAQ. V lost 4 bases to trimming and J lost 2 bases, with 8 bases between them. For the CDR3, the DNA is TGTGCCAGCAGCTCCACATACAACACTGAAGCTTTCTTT. It specifies CASSSTYNTEAFF.